This T cell receptor beta chain was sequenced in a study of blood T cell repertoires in COVID-19. Background on the study: There were acute and convalescent COVID-19 samples, and they came from the United States, Italy and Spain.

This clone has only a few counts. This sample also contains other DNA sequences that code for the same CDR3. V trimming: 2 bases; J trimming: 4 bases; junction bases outside the gene matches: 1. Germline-derived CDR1 and CDR2 are KGHSH and LQKENI. This CDR3 is 13 amino acids long. The authors' processing: Reference gene primer amplification gave estimated nucleated cell counts. The data were produced by immunoSEQ multiplex PCR, yet TCRdb's version contains in-frame clones alone and is incomplete. For V, J and clone size, that table is used; D and trimming come from the DNA. The sample lists about 140,000 clones, roughly 80% occurring once.

The genes are TRBV18 and TRBJ2-5; 7 nucleotides match TRBD1. Sequencing used peripheral blood. The sequence was obtained from a man aged 50 to 60 with acute or convalescent COVID-19. The DNA of the CDR3 is TGTGCCAGCTCACCAGGGACAGTAGAGACCCAGTACTTC. Its protein product is CASSPGTVETQYF. The full variable domain, rest sourced from reference TRBV18 and TRBJ2-5, is NAGVMQNPRHLVRRRGQEARLRCSPMKGHSHVYWYRQLPEEGLKFMVYLQKENIIDESGMPKERFSAEFPKEGPSILRIQQVVRGDSAAYFCASSPGTVETQYFGPGTRLLVL.